This T cell receptor (beta chain) appears in the sequencing data of a study of blood T cells in healthy people across ages. Through a sample-barcoded 5' primer and a J-beta primer mix, a second PCR was run for roughly 6 to 11 cycles. Every cDNA molecule bore a tag from a template-switch adaptor containing 12 random nucleotides. TCRdb fed the 5' RACE reads into MiXCR, producing one record per CDR3 protein. The sample holds around 800,000 distinct CDR3 sequences, 62% seen once. Regarding this clonotype: Antigen unknown.

The study isolated at least 7 million PBMCs from each sample. Study-wide results and limits: Both higher diversity and more naive CD4+ cells marked long-lived donors when set against aged donors. Older age coincided with a roughly linear decline in TCR beta diversity per million T cells.

With 3 bases removed from V and 12 bases from J, the gap between germline ends came to 9 bases. CDR1 is SQVTM, CDR2 ANQGSEA, per germline. There are 10 residues in the CDR3. The chain is built from TRBV29-1 and TRBJ2-1; D ambiguous. Material: blood. The source is a man under 40 in good health. CDR3 coding DNA: TGCAGCGTTGATGATCAGACGCAGTTCTTC. Its protein product is CSVDDQTQFF.